A single sample is the source of the 27 T cell receptor beta chains below, sequenced in a study of T cell responses to AZD1222 COVID-19 vaccine. Only in-frame clones appear in the TCRdb table, and some are missing; sequencing was by immunoSEQ multiplex PCR. The sample includes 95,000 to 150,000 clones, about 90% of them seen just once. This sample comprised peripheral blood, obtained on day 0 of AZD1222 vaccination. These receptor sequences come from an adult in good health.

The chain links TRBV28 to TRBJ1-5, with TRBD1 as a possible D gene (5 bases). The V gene lost 5 bases and the J gene lost 0 bases, with 17 bases spanning the gap. Germline CDR1 reads MDHEN; CDR2 reads SYDVKM. This CDR3 has 17 amino acids. CDR3 region: CASSTLGAALSNQPQHF. CDR3 DNA sequence: TGTGCCAGCAGTACCCTCGGGGCAGCCCTTAGCAATCAGCCCCAGCATTTT.

The chain has TRBV18 and TRBJ2-3, with 10 bases lining up with TRBD1. Germline lookup yields CDR1 KGHSH and CDR2 LQKENI. Germline trimming cut 4 bases from V and 1 base from J; bases unmatched to any gene: 5. This CDR3 has 16 residues. CDR3 nucleotides: TGTGCCAGCTCACTGACCGGGACAGGGGGCACAGATACGCAGTATTTT. The encoded protein is CASSLTGTGGTDTQYF.

This clone was recorded a few times. V is TRBV28 and J is TRBJ2-1; tentatively, D is TRBD2 (6 bases). The V and J ends lost 4 bases and 10 bases respectively, with 17 bases between them. Germline V gene sequence: CDR1 MDHEN, CDR2 SYDVKM. The CDR3 spans 14 residues. The CDR3, as DNA: TGTGCCAGCAGTTCCCCGACTAGGGGCTGGGAGCAGTTCTTC. Its protein is CASSSPTRGWEQFF.

The rearrangement joins TRBV6-5 to TRBJ2-3; D call uncertain. Looked up from germline, CDR1 is MNHEY and CDR2 is SVGAGI. The CDR3 runs 14 residues. Trimming stripped 5 bases from V and 1 base from J, with 10 bases between. The CDR3 is CASSLTVGTDTQYF. The CDR3 DNA sequence: TGTGCCAGCAGTCTTACGGTGGGCACAGATACGCAGTATTTT.

The chain couples TRBV7-2 to TRBJ2-3, with no clear D. Germline CDR1 SGHTA, CDR2 FQGNSA. Trimming pared 5 bases from V and 7 bases from J, leaving 10 bases between. The CDR3 has 12 residues. The CDR3 DNA is TGTGCCAGCAGCCCCACCGGGCATACGCAGTATTTT. This codes for CASSPTGHTQYF.

This chain links TRBV6-5 with TRBJ2-5, with D hard to call. CDR3 length: 14 amino acids. Germline V gene sequence: CDR1 MNHEY, CDR2 SVGAGI. The V and J ends lost 7 bases and 0 bases respectively, with 12 bases between them. The CDR3 protein is CASMFVQDQETQYF. CDR3 sequence (DNA): TGTGCCAGCATGTTCGTCCAGGACCAAGAGACCCAGTACTTC.

This chain links TRBV28 with TRBJ2-1; 7 bases are shared with TRBD1. V lost 8 bases to trimming and J lost 6 bases; unmatched junction nucleotides: 10. Germline V gene sequence: CDR1 MDHEN, CDR2 SYDVKM. The CDR3 runs 14 residues. The CDR3 DNA reads as TGTGCCAGCCGATACTCGGACAGGTTCAATGAGCAGTTCTTC. It yields the protein CASRYSDRFNEQFF. Full variable domain (outside the CDR3, taken from reference TRBV28 and TRBJ2-1): DVKVTQSSRYLVKRTGEKVFLECVQDMDHENMFWYRQDPGLGLRLIYFSYDVKMKEKGDIPEGYSVSREKKERFSLILESASTNQTSMYLCASRYSDRFNEQFFGPGTRLTVL.

V is TRBV11-2 and J is TRBJ1-3, with D possibly being TRBD1 (5 bases). V lost 5 bases and J 0 bases, leaving 20 bases between the germline ends. Germline CDR1 is SGHAT and CDR2 is FQNNGV. The CDR3 has 18 residues. The CDR3 spells CASSLGVGRLNSGNTIYF. For the CDR3, the DNA is TGTGCCAGCAGCCTTGGGGTGGGGCGCCTGAACTCTGGAAACACCATATATTTT.

V and J are TRBV9 and TRBJ1-2, with D maybe TRBD1 (5 bases). Germline V gene lookup returns CDR1 SGDLS and CDR2 YYNGEE. V shed 0 bases and J shed 8 bases, with 11 bases lying between them. The CDR3 loop spans 13 amino acids. CDR3 DNA: TGTGCCAGCAGCGTAGCTCCGGACAAAGGCTACACCTTC. It is translated as CASSVAPDKGYTF.

The rearrangement joins TRBV5-4 to TRBJ2-1, with 10 bases aligning to TRBD2. CDR1 is SGHNT, CDR2 YYREEE, per germline (reference sequence). CDR3 length equals 15 residues. V shed 5 bases, J shed 2 bases, and the junction held 4 bases outside the gene matches. The DNA of the CDR3 is TGTGCCAGCAGAAAAGCGGGAGGGCCCTACAATGAGCAGTTCTTC. This translates into CASRKAGGPYNEQFF.

The rearrangement joins TRBV5-1 to TRBJ1-2; perhaps TRBD1 as D (6 bases). Trimming stripped 4 bases from V and 6 bases from J, with 16 bases between. In germline, CDR1 is SGHRS, CDR2 YFSETQ. The CDR3 has 14 residues. The DNA of the CDR3 is TGCGCCAGCAGCCCCGGGGAGGGGGGCAATGGCTACACCTTC. This sequence encodes CASSPGEGGNGYTF.

The chain combines TRBV5-4 with TRBJ2-7; D might be TRBD2 (5 bases). Trimming removed 3 bases from V and 2 bases from J, with 15 bases in between. This CDR3 is built from 15 residues. Germline-derived CDR1 and CDR2 are SGHNT and YYREEE (reference sequence). The CDR3 sequence is CASSSPPGIAYEQYF. The DNA for the CDR3 is TGTGCCAGCAGCTCCCCCCCGGGGATCGCCTACGAGCAGTACTTC.

A note on this clone: Other DNA sequences from this sample encode an identical CDR3 as well. V and J are TRBV9 and TRBJ2-3, with 7 positions matching TRBD2. This CDR3 comprises 15 residues. In germline, CDR1 is SGDLS, CDR2 YYNGEE. V dropped 0 bases and J dropped 1; count of bases not matched to a gene: 2. The CDR3 is CASSVGGGGTDTQYF. The DNA for the CDR3 is TGTGCCAGCAGCGTAGGCGGGGGTGGCACAGATACGCAGTATTTT.

Comments on this clone: In the same sample, other DNA sequences code for this CDR3. The chain links TRBV9 to TRBJ1-2, with 7 bases identical to TRBD1. Unmatched junction bases numbered 2, after V lost 2 bases and J lost 4 bases. This CDR3 is 13 amino acids long. CDR1 SGDLS and CDR2 YYNGEE come from the germline V gene. CDR3 DNA: TGTGCCAGCAGCGTGGGGACAGCCTATGGCTACACCTTC. Protein sequence: CASSVGTAYGYTF.

This chain joins TRBV11-2 and TRBJ2-2; unclear D gene. V was clipped by 4 bases and J by 6 bases, with 9 bases between them. CDR1 and CDR2 from the germline V gene are SGHAT and FQNNGV. There are 13 residues in the CDR3. The CDR3: CASSSWGSGELFF. The DNA of the CDR3 is TGTGCCAGCAGCTCCTGGGGTTCCGGGGAGCTGTTTTTT.

The chain links TRBV30 to TRBJ1-2; 8 nucleotides agree with TRBD1. With V trimmed by 4 bases and J by 10 bases, 8 bases remained unmatched. The CDR3 covers 12 residues. Germline assignment: CDR1 GTSNPN and CDR2 SVGIG (reference sequence). CDR3 sequence reads: CAWTRQGRAYTF. CDR3 DNA sequence: TGTGCCTGGACCCGACAGGGGAGGGCCTACACCTTC.

The rearrangement joins TRBV28 to TRBJ2-7; TRBD1 matches at 9 bases. Germline loops: CDR1 MDHEN, CDR2 SYDVKM. The CDR3 sequence is 15 residues long. V dropped 5 bases and J dropped 1; count of bases not matched to a gene: 6. The CDR3 sequence: CASSIAGTGSYEQYF. The CDR3 DNA is TGTGCCAGCAGTATCGCCGGGACAGGGTCCTACGAGCAGTACTTC.

V usage is TRBV7-9 and J usage is TRBJ1-1; a weak D match, TRBD1 (5 bases). Germline lookup yields CDR1 SEHNR and CDR2 FQNEAQ (reference sequence). The CDR3 covers 16 residues. Between the trimmed V and J ends, which lost 5 bases and 1 base, there was a span of 17 bases. CDR3: CASSPLQEYSNTEAFF. CDR3 bases: TGTGCCAGCAGCCCTCTACAGGAGTACTCGAACACTGAAGCTTTCTTT.

Here the CDR3 DNA reads TGTGCCAGCAGTCCTATTCCCAGGGCTCCTAATGAAAAACTGTTTTTT. It encodes CASSPIPRAPNEKLFF. This chain connects TRBV5-4 to TRBJ1-4; maybe TRBD1 (5 bases). Germline V lookup: CDR1 SGHNT, CDR2 YYREEE (reference sequence). The V gene lost 5 bases and the J gene lost 3 bases, with 17 bases spanning the gap. The CDR3 totals 16 residues.

This clone was counted once. The chain has TRBV5-4 and TRBJ1-5; D possibly corresponds to TRBD1 (5 bases). The CDR3 extends over 14 amino acids. V lost 3 bases and J lost 7, with 14 bases in between. Germline V lookup: CDR1 SGHNT, CDR2 YYREEE (reference sequence). The CDR3 DNA is TGTGCCAGCAGCTCCACGGGGGTGGGACAGCCCCAGCATTTT. It yields the protein CASSSTGVGQPQHF.

This chain links TRBV18 with TRBJ1-5, with D maybe TRBD1 (5 bases). Germline-derived CDR1 and CDR2 are KGHSH and LQKENI. V was shortened by 0 bases and J by 3 bases, with 12 bases between the two germline ends. The CDR3 contains 16 residues. In DNA, the CDR3 is TGTGCCAGCTCACCACCGCACAGGTTAGACAATCAGCCCCAGCATTTT. Translation gives CASSPPHRLDNQPQHF.

Here the CDR3 reads CASVPQGPLFPAFF. For the CDR3, the DNA is TGTGCCAGCGTCCCCCAGGGCCCCCTTTTTCCAGCTTTCTTT. The rearrangement uses TRBV25-1 and TRBJ1-1, with a possible D match to TRBD1 (5 bases). CDR3 length: 14 amino acids. V lost 8 bases and J 10 bases, leaving 23 bases between the germline ends. Germline values: CDR1 MGHDK, CDR2 SYGVNS.

V is TRBV10-2 and J is TRBJ2-7; D may be TRBD2 (5 bases). Trimming removed 0 bases at V and 11 bases at J, with 17 bases between. The CDR3 is 14 residues long. Looked up from germline, CDR1 is WSHSY and CDR2 is SAAADI. The CDR3 region is CASSESTLASEEYF. The CDR3 DNA sequence: TGCGCCAGCAGTGAGTCGACTCTAGCCTCAGAGGAGTACTTC.

This clone was found once. The chain has TRBV10-3 and TRBJ2-3; TRBD2 aligns across 11 bases. From germline, CDR1 is ENHRY and CDR2 SYGVKD. Trimming took 4 bases from V and 0 from J; bases not matched to a gene: 6. This CDR3 has 17 residues. The CDR3, as DNA: TGTGCCATCAGTGTGTTTGTAGCGGGAGGGAGCACAGATACGCAGTATTTT. It codes for CAISVFVAGGSTDTQYF.

V is TRBV5-6 and J is TRBJ1-1; D uncertain. V was trimmed by 4 bases and J by 3 bases, leaving 13 bases between them. This CDR3 contains 14 residues. Per the germline V gene, CDR1 is SGHDT and CDR2 is YYEEEE. The CDR3 here is CASSLGDFDTEAFF. Here the CDR3 DNA reads TGTGCCAGCAGCCTTGGAGATTTTGACACTGAAGCTTTCTTT.

The rearrangement links TRBV3-1 (or the pseudogene TRBV3-2) to TRBJ1-1, with D possibly matching TRBD1 (5 bases). V was pared by 1 base and J by 5 bases, with 8 bases between. CDR3 length equals 13 residues. Germline loops: CDR1 LGHDT, CDR2 YNNKEL (reference sequence). The CDR3 is CASSQGGGTEAFF. DNA of the CDR3: TGTGCCAGCAGCCAAGGGGGGGGAACTGAAGCTTTCTTT.

The chain uses TRBV5-4 and TRBJ2-2; possibly TRBD1 for D (6 bases). The CDR3 has 14 amino acids. Germline CDR1 and CDR2: SGHNT and YYREEE (reference sequence). Trimming took off 5 bases at V and 5 bases at J, with 13 bases between the two ends. CDR3 sequence: CASRTGGGTGELFF. CDR3 coding DNA: TGTGCCAGCAGGACAGGAGGCGGAACCGGGGAGCTGTTTTTT.